Listed here are 20 T cell receptor beta chains from one sample, sequenced in a study of T cell responses to AZD1222 COVID-19 vaccine. Method: immunoSEQ multiplex PCR; TCRdb's copy keeps in-frame clones and lacks some. The data show roughly 110,000 clones, 90% seen once. Sequencing was performed on peripheral blood, taken 28 days after the second AZD1222 dose. The receptors were sampled from an adult who received the AZD1222 COVID-19 vaccine.

The J gene is TRBJ2-5, the V gene TRBV27, with 14 bases lining up with TRBD2. This CDR3 spans 17 amino acids. The V gene end was trimmed by 3 bases and the J gene end by 3 bases; junction bases not matched to a gene: 6. CDR1 and CDR2 from the germline V gene are MNHEY and SMNVEV (reference sequence). Here the CDR3 reads CASSFGTSGGPKETQYF. DNA of the CDR3: TGTGCCAGCAGTTTCGGGACTAGCGGGGGCCCAAAAGAGACCCAGTACTTC.

V gene TRBV7-3 combines with J gene TRBJ2-6; TRBD1 is a possible D gene (5 bases). CDR1 is SGHTA and CDR2 is FQGTGA in the germline V gene. The CDR3 has 13 residues. Trimming left V 6 bases short and J 2 bases short, with 5 bases between. As DNA, the CDR3 is TGTGCCAGCAGGGGGCCTGGGGCCAACGTCCTGACTTTC. Translation: CASRGPGANVLTF.

The chain carries TRBV27 and TRBJ1-2; perhaps TRBD1 as D (5 bases). With 3 bases removed from V and 7 bases from J, the gap between germline ends came to 15 bases. The germline V gene has CDR1 MNHEY and CDR2 SMNVEV (reference sequence). There are 14 residues in the CDR3. The DNA for the CDR3 is TGTGCCAGCAGTTTGTTCCCCGGGGGGTTTGGCTACACCTTC. This gives the protein CASSLFPGGFGYTF.

CDR3 residues: CASSFGGNSPLHF. The CDR3 bases are TGTGCCAGCAGTTTTGGGGGGAATTCACCCCTCCACTTT. The rearrangement uses TRBV12-3 or TRBV12-4 and TRBJ1-6, with D maybe TRBD1 (5 bases). The CDR3 consists of 13 residues. V lost 3 bases to trimming and J lost 7 bases, with 7 bases between them.

The rearrangement joins TRBV11-3 to TRBJ1-3; no definite D call. Trimming stripped 4 bases from V and 3 bases from J, with 4 bases between. The germline V gene has CDR1 SGHNT and CDR2 YENEEA. The CDR3 spans 12 residues. The CDR3 bases are TGTGCCAGCAGCTCCGATGGAAACACCATATATTTT. Encoded protein: CASSSDGNTIYF.

CDR3 bases: TGTGCCAGCAGTACACAAGGGTCCCAGCCCCAGCATTTT. Residues: CASSTQGSQPQHF. The V and J genes are TRBV5-4 and TRBJ1-5; D unresolved. V lost 5 bases and J 7 bases, leaving 13 bases between the germline ends. The CDR3 runs to 13 residues. Germline assignment: CDR1 SGHNT and CDR2 YYREEE (reference sequence).

The V call is TRBV2, the J call TRBJ2-5, with D possibly matching TRBD2 (6 bases). Trimming cost V 3 bases and J 3 bases, with 11 bases left between them. The CDR3 totals 14 residues. The germline V gene encodes CDR1 SNHLY and CDR2 FYNNEI. CDR3 in amino acids: CASSEGTGKETQYF. CDR3 nucleotides: TGTGCCAGCAGTGAGGGGACTGGGAAAGAGACCCAGTACTTC. The full variable domain, its missing parts supplied by reference TRBV2 and TRBJ2-5, is EPEVTQTPSHQVTQMGQEVILRCVPISNHLYFYWYRQILGQKVEFLVSFYNNEISEKSEIFDDQFSVERPDGSNFTLKIRSTKLEDSAMYFCASSEGTGKETQYFGPGTRLLVL.

The gene calls are TRBV5-1 and TRBJ2-3, with TRBD2 matching over 7 bases. The V segment lost 0 bases and the J segment 6 bases; nucleotides outside the gene matches: 7. The V gene's germline CDR1 is SGHRS and CDR2 YFSETQ. The CDR3 loop spans 15 amino acids. The CDR3 loop reads CASSLGSSGEDTQYF. DNA of the CDR3: TGCGCCAGCAGCTTGGGGTCCAGCGGGGAGGATACGCAGTATTTT.

The rearrangement joins TRBV4-3 to TRBJ2-1; D call uncertain. Per germline, CDR1 LGHNA and CDR2 YSLEER. CDR3 size: 16 residues. V shed 0 bases and J shed 0 bases, with 9 bases lying between them. Here the CDR3 reads CASSQDQADSYNEQFF. Written as DNA, the CDR3 is TGCGCCAGCAGCCAAGATCAGGCGGACTCCTACAATGAGCAGTTCTTC.

The chain is built from TRBV6-5 and TRBJ1-4, with D uncertain. CDR1 is MNHEY, CDR2 SVGAGI, per germline. V shed 4 bases and J shed 11 bases, with 8 bases lying between them. The CDR3 runs 11 residues. The CDR3 reads CASSSGSKLFF. CDR3 nucleotides: TGTGCCAGCAGTTCCGGGAGTAAACTGTTTTTT.

This clone was picked up one time. The CDR3 loop is CASSQDWASGGAVETQYF. The CDR3 DNA reads as TGTGCCAGCAGCCAAGATTGGGCTAGCGGGGGGGCAGTTGAGACCCAGTACTTC. The rearrangement uses TRBV3-1 (or the pseudogene TRBV3-2) and TRBJ2-5; TRBD2 matches 12 bases. The CDR3 is 18 residues long. Germline CDR1 and CDR2: LGHDT and YNNKEL (reference sequence). V lost 0 bases, J lost 5 bases, and 10 bases stayed unmatched.

This chain uses TRBV18 with TRBJ1-2; maybe TRBD1 (6 bases). The CDR3 consists of 13 residues. V lost 6 bases, J lost 0 bases, and 8 bases lay in between. The germline V gene has CDR1 KGHSH and CDR2 LQKENI. The DNA of the CDR3 is TGTGCCAGCTCCGAGGGGGCTAACTATGGCTACACCTTC. Its protein is CASSEGANYGYTF.

The rearrangement links TRBV5-1 to TRBJ2-7, with D hard to call. Deletions cut 3 bases from V and 3 bases from J, with 10 bases between. The CDR3 covers 13 residues. Germline assignment: CDR1 SGHRS and CDR2 YFSETQ. The CDR3 spells CASSSQRNYEQYF. The CDR3 DNA sequence: TGCGCCAGCAGCTCACAAAGAAACTACGAGCAGTACTTC.

This chain connects TRBV7-3 to TRBJ2-5; 10 bases are shared with TRBD1. The CDR3 consists of 15 residues. Germline loops: CDR1 SGHTA, CDR2 FQGTGA. The V and J ends lost 5 bases and 2 bases, in that order; junction bases with no gene match: 5. This CDR3 is CASSIRTGGQETQYF. CDR3 nucleotides: TGTGCCAGCAGCATCCGGACAGGGGGGCAAGAGACCCAGTACTTC.

The chain is built from TRBV18 and TRBJ2-7; D is perhaps TRBD1 or TRBD2 (5 bases each). Germline-derived CDR1 and CDR2 are KGHSH and LQKENI. This CDR3 comprises 14 residues. Trimming stripped 1 base from V and 0 bases from J, with 7 bases between. The CDR3 region has the DNA TGTGCCAGCTCACCACGGGACGGCTCCTACGAGCAGTACTTC. It encodes CASSPRDGSYEQYF.

The chain recombines TRBV6-5 with TRBJ2-7; D unresolved. Germline CDR1 MNHEY, CDR2 SVGAGI. This CDR3 is built from 12 residues. Trimming shortened V by 8 bases and J by 5 bases, and 13 bases separated the two germline ends. In DNA, the CDR3 is TGTGCCAGCCATGGGCCTGGGGACGAGCAGTACTTC. It codes for CASHGPGDEQYF.

This clone has just one count. The rearrangement uses TRBV19 and TRBJ1-5; 7 bases map to TRBD1. V shed 3 bases, J shed 5 bases, and the junction held 7 bases outside the gene matches. CDR1 and CDR2 from the germline V gene are LNHDA and SQIVND (reference sequence). This CDR3 has 15 amino acids. CDR3 sequence reads: CASSMDDRVHQPQHF. For the CDR3, the DNA is TGTGCCAGTAGTATGGACGACAGGGTCCATCAGCCCCAGCATTTT.

The rearrangement uses TRBV2 and TRBJ1-6; D is undetermined. The CDR3 extends over 15 amino acids. The germline CDR1 and CDR2 sequences are SNHLY and FYNNEI. V was shortened by 6 bases and J by 9 bases, with 18 bases between the two germline ends. The CDR3 nucleotides read TGTGCCAGCAGAAGATGGCAAGGCCAAAGTTCACCCCTCCACTTT. As protein: CASRRWQGQSSPLHF. Supplemented by reference TRBV2 and TRBJ1-6, the full variable domain reads EPEVTQTPSHQVTQMGQEVILRCVPISNHLYFYWYRQILGQKVEFLVSFYNNEISEKSEIFDDQFSVERPDGSNFTLKIRSTKLEDSAMYFCASRRWQGQSSPLHFGNGTRLTVT.

The chain joins TRBV6-5 to TRBJ2-1, with 7 bases lining up with TRBD1. The CDR3 loop spans 15 amino acids. Per germline, CDR1 MNHEY and CDR2 SVGAGI. V was clipped by 0 bases and J by 2 bases; unmatched bases: 1. CDR3 bases: TGTGCCAGCAGTTACTCAGGGACAGCCTACAATGAGCAGTTCTTC. It translates to CASSYSGTAYNEQFF.

CDR3 loop: CASSHAGPMNTEAFF. The CDR3 DNA reads TGTGCCAGCAGCCACGCGGGACCGATGAACACTGAAGCTTTCTTT. The chain is built from TRBV3-1 (or the pseudogene TRBV3-2) and TRBJ1-1; D possibly corresponds to TRBD1 (5 bases). V was pared by 3 bases and J by 0 bases, with 11 bases between. The CDR3 runs to 15 residues. Germline CDR1 is LGHDT and CDR2 is YNNKEL (reference sequence).